The 8 T cell receptor beta chains in this list originate from one sample, sequenced in a study of vaccination effects on CD4 cells after COVID-19. Viral peptide pool expansion of antigen-specific CD4+ T cells preceded sequencing in the ViraFEST assay. Isolation of CD4+ T cells took place after less than twelve days of culture. All vaccine recipients tested negative for nucleocapsid antibodies and had never contracted SARS-CoV-2 infection. Which antigens these TCRs recognize remains unknown. Generated by immunoSEQ multiplex PCR, the TCRdb table keeps only in-frame clones and is missing some. The profile shows under 80,000 clones, 60% to 85% of them singletons. The sample was CD4+ T cells from PBMCs cultured with SARS-CoV-2 spike peptides, taken before COVID-19 vaccination. The receptors were sampled from a human donor who received a COVID-19 vaccine.

V and J are TRBV19 and TRBJ2-2; D remains unclear. The V and J ends lost 0 bases and 7 bases respectively, with 9 bases between them. CDR3 length: 14 residues. Germline CDR1 reads LNHDA; CDR2 reads SQIVND (reference sequence). CDR3 sequence reads: CASSIDQKGGELFF. The CDR3 DNA sequence: TGTGCCAGTAGTATAGATCAAAAGGGCGGGGAGCTGTTTTTT.

The genes are TRBV18 and TRBJ1-6; 9 bases fit TRBD1. CDR3 length: 16 residues. J lost 7 bases, V lost 2 bases, and 6 bases had no gene match. Germline V gene sequence: CDR1 KGHSH, CDR2 LQKENI. The CDR3: CASSPVIGTGNSPLHF. CDR3 nucleotide sequence: TGTGCCAGCTCACCAGTAATCGGGACAGGGAATTCACCCCTCCACTTT.

The chain uses TRBV28 and TRBJ1-2; D uncertain. Germline assignment: CDR1 MDHEN and CDR2 SYDVKM. This CDR3 comprises 14 residues. Trimming left V 3 bases short and J 7 bases short, with 15 bases between. CDR3 sequence reads: CASSFRGGLGGYTF. CDR3 coding DNA: TGTGCCAGCAGTTTTCGGGGAGGCTTGGGTGGCTACACCTTC.

This clone was observed a few times. This sequence joins TRBV11-3 and TRBJ2-2, with D possibly TRBD1 on 6 matching bases. The CDR3 extends over 14 amino acids. CDR1 is SGHNT, CDR2 YENEEA, per germline. V shed 1 base and J shed 3 bases, with 6 bases lying between them. CDR3 sequence: CASSLAGDTGELFF. CDR3 sequence (DNA): TGTGCCAGCAGCTTAGCAGGGGACACCGGGGAGCTGTTTTTT.

V and J are TRBV9 and TRBJ1-3, with D unresolved. The length of the CDR3 is 15 residues. V was shortened by 3 bases and J by 4 bases, with 14 bases between the two germline ends. Germline V lookup: CDR1 SGDLS, CDR2 YYNGEE. The chain's CDR3 is CASSARDTAGNTIYF. CDR3 DNA: TGTGCCAGCAGCGCGAGGGATACGGCCGGAAACACCATATATTTT.

J is TRBJ1-1 and V is TRBV6-1; no definite D call. The germline V gene has CDR1 MNHNS and CDR2 SASEGT. V was pared by 0 bases and J by 11 bases, with 7 bases between. The CDR3 is 11 residues long. The CDR3 sequence: CASSEALRAFF. The CDR3 nucleotides are TGTGCCAGCAGTGAAGCGCTTCGGGCTTTCTTT.

The J gene is TRBJ2-5, the V gene TRBV24-1; 11 positions agree with TRBD2. Germline assignment: CDR1 KGHDR and CDR2 SFDVKD. This CDR3 has 16 residues. Unmatched junction bases numbered 7, after V lost 3 bases and J lost 5 bases. CDR3 bases: TGTGCCACCAGTGATGGTAGCGGGGGGGCCTTGGAGACCCAGTACTTC. Its protein product is CATSDGSGGALETQYF.

The gene calls are TRBV6-5 and TRBJ2-7; D ambiguous. CDR3 size: 14 residues. With 4 bases removed from V and 6 bases from J, the gap between germline ends came to 16 bases. Germline CDR1 MNHEY, CDR2 SVGAGI. CDR3: CASSWPGTTLEQYV. CDR3 bases: TGTGCCAGCAGTTGGCCTGGCACTACCCTCGAGCAGTACGTC.